This T cell receptor beta chain is from a study of T-cell memory formation after mild COVID-19 listed by TCRdb under 2021. Concerning the study at large: TCR sequence clusters from the two donors were largely donor specific. T-cell clones expanding and contracting after mild COVID-19 in two donors were tracked by longitudinal TCRalpha and TCRbeta repertoire sequencing. The cohort comprised two young, previously healthy adult volunteers, one female and one male.

What the study reported, not specific to this receptor: Some responding clones were found in pre-infection memory, which suggests that pre-existing cross-reactive memory T cells took part in the SARS-CoV-2 response. The study covered only a couple of mild cases, and larger cohorts including severe cases with pre-infection samples were considered necessary. Contracting CD4+ clones turned up mainly in the CM and EM memory subsets, whereas EMRA was where CD8+ clones were enriched. Balanced CD4/CD8 phenotypes were observed for clones contracting from day 15 to 85, whereas a bias towards CD4+ was observed for a second wave of clones expanding from day 15 to 37. Whether the second-wave clones peaking on day 37 were SARS-CoV-2 specific was not confirmed.

Ficoll-Paque density gradient centrifugation was used to isolate PBMCs. Comments on this clonotype: Its cognate antigen has yet to be identified. No much larger clonotype is one base removed from it; base qualities were not supplied.

Sequencer: Illumina NovaSeq 6000. Using 5'RACE with constant-segment primers, TCRalpha and TCRbeta cDNA libraries were constructed, with sample barcodes and unique molecular identifiers added in the process. Trizol reagent was used to extract RNA from every sample. Library amplification was performed in two PCR steps, and a second sample barcode and Illumina TruSeq adapters were introduced in the second step. The libraries were sequenced on an Illumina NovaSeq using 2 x 150 bp paired-end reads. In the source study's methods: With migec v1.2.7, reads were demultiplexed and then collapsed into UMI-guided consensus sequences. Using mixcr v2.1.11, the UMI consensuses were aligned to TRA and TRB V and J templates and assembled into clonotypes. Clonotypes were classified as expanded or contracted when called significant by both edgeR and NoisET, with noise models trained on biological replicates. edgeR calls used a false discovery rate-adjusted p below 0.01 and a log2 fold-change threshold of 1. As an exploratory analysis of dynamics, PCA with hierarchical clustering was applied to max-normalized trajectories of the 1000 most abundant clonotypes. Separately sequenced CD4+ and CD8+ repertoires were used to assign a CD4 or CD8 phenotype to each responding clone. TCRdb applied fastp at Q25 and MiXCR to the public reads, then kept only in-frame beta chains. Entries that share a CDR3 protein sequence are merged under the most common genes and DNA. TCRdb's processing, not the study's, gives the V and J calls here. For this sample the table gives some 100,000 distinct CDR3 sequences, of which around 10% were detected only once. The leading ten clones occupy approximately 40% of the sample.

V has 5 bases trimmed and J has 3 bases trimmed; junction bases matching no gene number 5. The CDR3 starts with the cysteine, ends with the phenylalanine, and has 14 residues. Only the CDR3 portion is preserved as DNA: 42 bases, with reading frame beginning at the first base. CDR1 is given as SEHNR and CDR2 as FQNEAQ, both from the germline V gene (reference sequence). This clonotype was obtained from a young man who had mild COVID-19 (a few samples of this study predate the infection). The sample titles of this study are shuffled in the database, so cell type and time point are left out; the donor was told from shared clones. Here the chain combines TRBV7-9 and TRBJ1-2; 8 of the junction bases match TRBD1. The sequencing sample was made of PBMCs or a T cell subset sorted from them (not recorded which). In nucleotides, the sequence is TGTGCCAGCAGCGACTGGGACAGGTACTATGGCTACACCTTC. Its protein product is CASSDWDRYYGYTF.